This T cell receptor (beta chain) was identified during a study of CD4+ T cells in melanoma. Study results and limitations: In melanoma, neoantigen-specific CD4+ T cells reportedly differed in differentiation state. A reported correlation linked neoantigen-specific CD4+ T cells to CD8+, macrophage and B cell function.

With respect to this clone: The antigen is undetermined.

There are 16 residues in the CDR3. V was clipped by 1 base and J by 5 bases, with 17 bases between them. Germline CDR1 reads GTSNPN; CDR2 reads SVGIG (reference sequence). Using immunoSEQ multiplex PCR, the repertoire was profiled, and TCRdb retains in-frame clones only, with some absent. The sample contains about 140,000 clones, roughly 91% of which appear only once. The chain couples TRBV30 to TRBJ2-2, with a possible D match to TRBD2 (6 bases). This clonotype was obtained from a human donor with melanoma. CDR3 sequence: CAWSALLDAGTGELFF. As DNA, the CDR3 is TGTGCCTGGAGTGCCTTACTAGATGCGGGGACCGGGGAGCTGTTTTTT.